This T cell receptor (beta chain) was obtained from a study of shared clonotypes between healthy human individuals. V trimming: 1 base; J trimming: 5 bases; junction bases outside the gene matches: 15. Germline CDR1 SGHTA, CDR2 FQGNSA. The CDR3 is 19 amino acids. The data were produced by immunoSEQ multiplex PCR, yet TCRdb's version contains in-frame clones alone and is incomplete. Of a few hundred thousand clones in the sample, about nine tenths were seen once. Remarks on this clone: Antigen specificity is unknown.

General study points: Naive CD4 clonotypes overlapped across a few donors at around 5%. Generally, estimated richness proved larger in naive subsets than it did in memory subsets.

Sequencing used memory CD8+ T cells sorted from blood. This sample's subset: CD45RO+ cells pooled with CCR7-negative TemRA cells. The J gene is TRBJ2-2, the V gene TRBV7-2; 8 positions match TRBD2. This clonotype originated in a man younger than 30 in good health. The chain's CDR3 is CASSLVVGSGKEGTGELFF. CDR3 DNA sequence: TGTGCCAGCAGCTTAGTTGTCGGTAGCGGGAAGGAAGGGACCGGGGAGCTGTTTTTT.